Reported below is one T cell receptor beta chain. The target antigen is unknown. CDR1 KGHSH and CDR2 LQKENI come from the germline V gene. The CDR3 is 15 residues long. The V gene end was trimmed by 5 bases and the J gene end by 1 base; junction bases not matched to a gene: 7. The data originate from a study of cytomegalovirus exposure and HLA in healthy donors. Study-wide results and caveats: For most TCR beta V segments, an earlier analysis put the productive rate at about 87% or about 30% of the time. The study put 150 or so TCR beta chains on its list as cytomegalovirus-associated. Certain sequence variants were highly shared and formed a cluster, and this cluster was likely a sequencing artifact. In a later analysis, compared with equally common non-associated chains, HLA-associated beta chains were more expanded.

PCR involved 60 Vbeta and 13 Jbeta primers. Assay used: immunoSEQ multiplex PCR; TCRdb lists only in-frame clones, some missing. The sample yields about 79,000 clones, 67% seen once. This sequence originates from a woman in her fifties or sixties in good health and CMV-seropositive. The material sequenced was PBMCs. The chain recombines TRBV18 with TRBJ1-1; 7 nucleotides align to TRBD1. The DNA of the CDR3 is TGTGCCAGCTCATGGACAGGCCAAGAGAACACTGAAGCTTTCTTT. Encoded protein: CASSWTGQENTEAFF.